What follows are 18 T cell receptor beta chains derived from one specimen sequenced in a study of regulatory T cells in long-lasting Graves disease. The authors built TCR beta libraries using iRepertoire HTBI primers and Arm-PCR of CDR3 regions. MiXCR, run by TCRdb on the multiplex PCR reads, gives a single entry per CDR3 protein. In the table there are approximately 300,000 distinct CDR3 sequences, 15% to 20% of which are singletons. Time point meaning: newly diagnosed GD, antithyroid drugs for less than 3 months. From PBMCs, RNA was extracted and then used to make the TCR library. This specimen consisted of peripheral blood mononuclear cells (PBMCs), obtained at new diagnosis, from a patient treated with antithyroid drugs. The receptor set was obtained from a female donor with Graves disease.

This clonotype occurred many times. The chain joins TRBV7-6 to TRBJ2-1; D is perhaps TRBD2 (5 bases). Germline V gene sequence: CDR1 SGHVS, CDR2 FNYEAQ. Trimming pared 2 bases from V and 6 bases from J, leaving 11 bases between. The CDR3 consists of 14 residues. DNA for the CDR3: TGTGCCAGCAGCTTAAATGGGCTAGCCAATGAGCAGTTCTTC. Translated: CASSLNGLANEQFF. The variable domain in full, completed from reference TRBV7-6 and TRBJ2-1, reads GAGVSQSPRYKVTKRGQDVALRCDPISGHVSLYWYRQALGQGPEFLTYFNYEAQQDKSGLPNDRFSAERPEGSISTLTIQRTEQRDSAMYRCASSLNGLANEQFFGPGTRLTVL.

This clonotype was observed at least ten times. V gene TRBV20-1 combines with J gene TRBJ2-7, with D tentatively TRBD2 (6 bases). The germline CDR1 and CDR2 sequences are DFQATT and SNEGSKA (reference sequence). V lost 0 bases to trimming and J lost 0 bases, with 12 bases between them. The CDR3 is 15 amino acids. The CDR3 coding sequence is TGCAGTGCTAGAGATTTCGCGCGGGACTCCTACGAGCAGTACTTC. It codes for CSARDFARDSYEQYF.

This clonotype has a count of ten or more. The junction does not match germline at one end; this may be a read error. The genes are TRBV5-1 and TRBJ1-1, with D maybe TRBD1 (5 bases). Germline V CDR1 and CDR2: SGHRS, YFSETQ. CDR3 length: 14 residues. The CDR3 loop is CASSLAQGNTEAFF. The CDR3 bases are TGTGCCAGCAGCTTAGCCCAGGGGAACACTGAAGCTTTCTTT.

As concerns this clonotype: Germline and junction disagree at one end, which may indicate a read error. The chain has TRBV11-3 and TRBJ2-3; D remains unclear. The CDR3 is made up of 13 amino acids. From germline, CDR1 is SGHNT and CDR2 YENEEA. CDR3 sequence (DNA): TGCGCCAGCAGCCCTGGCAAGGTGTCGACGCAGTATTTT. It codes for CASSPGKVSTQYF.

The sample holds a few counts of this clonotype. The chain is built from TRBV5-1 and TRBJ2-2; maybe TRBD1 (5 bases). CDR3 size: 15 residues. Trimming shortened V by 7 bases and J by 0 bases, and 13 bases separated the two germline ends. CDR1 and CDR2 (germline): SGHRS, YFSETQ. As DNA, the CDR3 is TGCGCCAGCTGTTCGACAGTCGCGAACACCGGGGAGCTGTTTTTT. This gives the protein CASCSTVANTGELFF.

This rearrangement joins TRBV5-1 to TRBJ1-2, with 8 bases matching TRBD1. Germline V gene sequence: CDR1 SGHRS, CDR2 YFSETQ. The CDR3 has 16 amino acids. V lost 5 bases, J lost 3 bases, and 12 bases stayed unmatched. The CDR3: CASSRQGTTNDYGYTF. CDR3 bases: TGCGCCAGCAGTCGACAGGGGACCACTAATGACTATGGCTACACCTTC. The full variable domain, with the rest looked up from reference TRBV5-1 and TRBJ1-2, is KAGVTQTPRYLIKTRGQQVTLSCSPISGHRSVSWYQQTPGQGLQFLFEYFSETQRNKGNFPGRFSGRQFSNSRSEMNVSTLELGDSALYLCASSRQGTTNDYGYTFGSGTRLTVV.

Note on this clonotype: Relative to the germline gene, one junction end is altered; a read error may explain this. The rearrangement uses TRBV9 and TRBJ2-1; D perhaps matches TRBD2 (6 bases). The V gene's germline CDR1 is SGDLS and CDR2 YYNGEE. The CDR3 has 20 amino acids. The CDR3 region is CASSLRPYYGSVPGEGEHFF. The CDR3 coding sequence is TGTGCCAGCAGCCTTCGCCCTTATTATGGTAGCGTACCGGGGGAAGGTGAGCACTTCTTC.

This clonotype was observed at least ten times. The V gene is TRBV24-1, the J gene TRBJ2-3; 16 bases are shared with TRBD2. Germline CDR1 reads KGHDR; CDR2 reads SFDVKD. V shed 9 bases and J 2 bases; nucleotides not matched to a gene: 10. The CDR3 totals 18 residues. Here the CDR3 DNA reads TGTGCCACCGCCGCGGGACTAGCGGGAGGGAATCCCACAGATACGCAGTATTTT. Translation gives CATAAGLAGGNPTDTQYF.

This clonotype came up many times. V usage is TRBV27 and J usage is TRBJ1-1, with D uncertain. The V and J ends lost 2 bases and 1 base respectively, with 8 bases between them. The CDR3 spans 14 residues. Germline V gene sequence: CDR1 MNHEY, CDR2 SMNVEV (reference sequence). CDR3 bases: TGTGCCAGCAGTTTAATAGCAGGGAACACTGAAGCTTTCTTT. It specifies CASSLIAGNTEAFF.

A remark on this clonotype: A much larger clone sits a single nucleotide away, making a read error possible. J is TRBJ1-4 and V is TRBV3-1; D not certain. This CDR3 is 11 amino acids long. V was cut by 6 bases and J by 8 bases, with 7 bases left in between. Germline CDR1 and CDR2: LGHDT and YNNKEL (reference sequence). The CDR3 sequence: CASRIKEKLFF. For the CDR3, the DNA is TGTGCCAGCAGGATTAAGGAAAAACTGTTTTTT.

V usage is TRBV12-3 or TRBV12-4 and J usage is TRBJ2-7, with 11 bases aligning to TRBD2. V was pared by 5 bases and J by 0 bases, with 6 bases of the junction left unmatched. CDR3 length equals 16 residues. CDR3 DNA sequence: TGTGCCAGCAGTCCAGAACTAGCGGGGGACTCCTACGAGCAGTACTTC. This gives the protein CASSPELAGDSYEQYF.

Many counts were recorded for this clonotype. The chain carries TRBV11-3 and TRBJ2-2; D is unresolved. CDR1 is SGHNT, CDR2 YENEEA, per germline. The V gene lost 5 bases and the J gene lost 2 bases, with 3 bases spanning the gap. The CDR3 is 12 residues long. CDR3 residues: CASSPNTGELFF. CDR3 bases: TGTGCCAGCAGCCCAAACACCGGGGAGCTGTTTTTT.

This clonotype was seen ten or more times. The chain joins TRBV11-2 to TRBJ1-1; D not certain. From germline, CDR1 is SGHAT and CDR2 FQNNGV. V was shortened by 5 bases and J by 8 bases, with 15 bases between the two germline ends. The CDR3 consists of 13 residues. The CDR3 protein is CASSPSSSGEAFF. The DNA of the CDR3 is TGTGCCAGCAGCCCCAGCTCGTCCGGGGAAGCTTTCTTT.

In its sample, this clonotype was seen a few times. The chain recombines TRBV6-5 with TRBJ1-2; TRBD1 might be the D (5 bases). The ends were cut back, 3 bases at V and 1 base at J, with 12 bases in the middle. The CDR3 loop spans 15 amino acids. Germline assignment: CDR1 MNHEY and CDR2 SVGAGI. The CDR3: CASSYRARGNYGYTF. The CDR3 nucleotides read TGTGCCAGCAGTTATAGAGCGAGGGGTAACTATGGCTACACCTTC.

In its sample, this clonotype was seen many times. J is TRBJ1-1 and V is TRBV2; D gene unclear. CDR1 is SNHLY and CDR2 is FYNNEI in the germline V gene. This CDR3 is 11 amino acids long. Trimming stripped 4 bases from V and 10 bases from J, with 10 bases between. The CDR3 nucleotides read TGTGCCAGCAGTGGGGGAGGGCTAGCTTTCTTT. It is translated as CASSGGGLAFF.

In its sample, this clonotype was seen many times. The chain carries TRBV19 and TRBJ1-1; D is unresolved. The germline CDR1 and CDR2 sequences are LNHDA and SQIVND (reference sequence). CDR3 size: 12 residues. Trimming cost V 7 bases and J 1 base, with 7 bases left between them. Here the CDR3 reads CASKDSNTEAFF. CDR3 sequence (DNA): TGTGCCAGTAAAGACTCGAACACTGAAGCTTTCTTT. The variable domain in full, with the rest retrieved from reference TRBV19 and TRBJ1-1, is DGGITQSPKYLFRKEGQNVTLSCEQNLNHDAMYWYRQDPGQGLRLIYYSQIVNDFQKGDIAEGYSVSREKKESFPLTVTSAQKNPTAFYLCASKDSNTEAFFGQGTRLTVV.

This clonotype was picked up a small number of times. The rearrangement uses TRBV4-1 and TRBJ2-7, with D possibly TRBD2 on 8 matching bases. From germline, CDR1 is MGHRA and CDR2 YSYEKL. CDR3 length equals 20 residues. The V end was cut by 3 bases, the J end by 3 bases, with 30 bases between. The CDR3 DNA follows: TGCGCCAGCAGCCATTTCTTCGCGACAGGGCGGCTAGCGGGCCTCTACGAGCAGTACTTC. It encodes CASSHFFATGRLAGLYEQYF.

This clonotype was recorded at least ten times. This sequence joins TRBV11-2 and TRBJ2-7; TRBD2 is a possible D gene (5 bases). The CDR3 is 12 amino acids. Per the germline V gene, CDR1 is SGHAT and CDR2 is FQNNGV. The V end lost 5 bases, the J end lost 7 bases, and 12 bases lay between the germline ends. CDR3 sequence (DNA): TGTGCCAGCAGCACACTAGTAAAGGAGCAGTACTTC. Protein sequence: CASSTLVKEQYF.